This T cell receptor (beta chain) stems from a study of T cells in Graves' hyperthyroidism and ophthalmopathy. Germline CDR1 is MDHEN and CDR2 is SYDVKM. This CDR3 has 15 amino acids. Trimming cost V 2 bases and J 6 bases, with 13 bases left between them. The source material, RNA transcripts, was used to amplify TCR beta CDR3 regions. The HTBI set primed first-round TCR CDR3 RT-PCR. TCRdb processed the multiplex PCR reads anew with MiXCR; each CDR3 protein has one entry. The data contain hundreds of thousands of distinct CDR3 sequences, about a fifth of them singletons. This clonotype was found many times.

The sequence came from a man in his thirties or forties with Graves' ophthalmopathy. V usage is TRBV28 and J usage is TRBJ2-2; perhaps D is TRBD1 or TRBD2 (5 bases each). The sequenced material came from blood. The CDR3 coding sequence is TGTGCCAGCAGTTTAGGGGGACCCCTTGCCGGGGAGCTGTTTTTT. It yields the protein CASSLGGPLAGELFF. The complete variable domain, with remaining parts taken from reference TRBV28 and TRBJ2-2, reads DVKVTQSSRYLVKRTGEKVFLECVQDMDHENMFWYRQDPGLGLRLIYFSYDVKMKEKGDIPEGYSVSREKKERFSLILESASTNQTSMYLCASSLGGPLAGELFFGEGSRLTVL.